These 29 T cell receptor beta chains originate from one sample sequenced in a study of T-cell memory formation after mild COVID-19. One entry per CDR3 protein, called by TCRdb with MiXCR from the 5' RACE reads. Of hundreds of thousands of distinct CDR3 sequences in the sample, roughly 20% were seen once. Input material: PBMCs or a T cell subset sorted from them (not recorded which). The receptors originated from an adult woman who had mild COVID-19 (a few samples of this study predate the infection). Cell type and time point are not known.

This clonotype has a handful of counts. The V and J genes are TRBV12-3 or TRBV12-4 and TRBJ1-5, with 7 bases aligning to TRBD1. The V segment lost 1 base and the J segment 11 bases; nucleotides outside the gene matches: 14. The CDR3 totals 16 residues. The CDR3 DNA sequence: TGTGCCAGCAGTTTAGAGCGCAGGGGGTCCGATGGGTCCCAGCATTTT. Encoded protein: CASSLERRGSDGSQHF.

V is TRBV15 and J is TRBJ1-3, with TRBD1 matching over 7 bases. The ends lost 3 bases at V and 4 bases at J; junction bases unmatched: 6. This CDR3 comprises 15 residues. CDR1 is LNHNV and CDR2 is YYDKDF in the germline V gene (reference sequence). The CDR3 DNA is TGTGCCACCAGCAGCCGAAGACAGGGAGGAAACACCATATATTTT. Translation gives CATSSRRQGGNTIYF.

CDR3: CASSQTMEPEQYF. In nucleotides, the CDR3 is TGCGCCAGCAGCCAGACGATGGAGCCGGAGCAGTACTTC. The chain combines TRBV5-1 with TRBJ2-7; no definite D call. The CDR3 spans 13 residues. Looked up from germline, CDR1 is SGHRS and CDR2 is YFSETQ. The V gene lost 4 bases and the J gene lost 7 bases, with 15 bases spanning the gap.

J is TRBJ2-1 and V is TRBV30; TRBD2 matches 8 bases. The germline V gene encodes CDR1 GTSNPN and CDR2 SVGIG (reference sequence). The length of the CDR3 is 13 residues. Trimming took 5 bases from V and 7 from J; bases not matched to a gene: 7. In DNA, the CDR3 is TGTGCCTGGGAGCCCGGGACTAGAAATGAGCAGTTCTTC. It translates to CAWEPGTRNEQFF.

This clonotype was picked up a small number of times. CDR3 nucleotides: TGTGCCATCAAGTCCAGCGGGGGGGGTTACAATGAGCAGTTCTTC. This encodes CAIKSSGGGYNEQFF. This sequence joins TRBV10-3 and TRBJ2-1, with 10 bases matching TRBD2. The germline V gene has CDR1 ENHRY and CDR2 SYGVKD. V dropped 7 bases and J dropped 4; count of bases not matched to a gene: 7. CDR3 length: 15 residues.

The rearrangement joins TRBV29-1 to TRBJ1-5, with 8 positions matching TRBD1. The CDR3 runs 14 residues. Germline V lookup: CDR1 SQVTM, CDR2 ANQGSEA. J lost 1 base, V lost 6 bases, and 5 bases had no gene match. In DNA, the CDR3 is TGCAGCGTAGCTACAGGGGGAAGCAATCAGCCCCAGCATTTT. This encodes CSVATGGSNQPQHF.

This chain connects TRBV21-1 to TRBJ2-7; the table's D call TRBD1 went unverified against the DNA. TRBV21-1 is a recognized pseudogene. The CDR3 is made up of 17 amino acids. The chain's CDR3 is CASSKDGPKEYSYEQYF. The CDR3 bases are TGTGCCAGCAGCAAAGATGGCCCCAAGGAATATTCCTACGAGCAGTACTTC.

Ten or more counts support this clonotype. The chain is built from TRBV12-3 or TRBV12-4 and TRBJ2-7; 8 bases agree with TRBD1. V was pared by 3 bases and J by 0 bases, with 19 bases of the junction left unmatched. The CDR3 length is 20 residues. DNA for the CDR3: TGTGCCAGCAGTTTTCGTATAGGTGGGACAGGCGCTTCTATCTCCTACGAGCAGTACTTC. Translated, it gives CASSFRIGGTGASISYEQYF.

The chain uses TRBV2 and TRBJ2-3, with 9 bases identical to TRBD1. The V segment lost 6 bases and the J segment 0 bases; nucleotides outside the gene matches: 7. The CDR3 is made up of 16 amino acids. The germline V gene encodes CDR1 SNHLY and CDR2 FYNNEI. The CDR3 loop is CASRGPTGGSTDTQYF. CDR3 nucleotide sequence: TGTGCCAGCAGAGGACCGACAGGGGGTAGCACAGATACGCAGTATTTT. The full variable domain, completed using reference TRBV2 and TRBJ2-3, is EPEVTQTPSHQVTQMGQEVILRCVPISNHLYFYWYRQILGQKVEFLVSFYNNEISEKSEIFDDQFSVERPDGSNFTLKIRSTKLEDSAMYFCASRGPTGGSTDTQYFGPGTRLTVL.

The V gene is TRBV15, the J gene TRBJ1-5; 8 nucleotides line up with TRBD1. V dropped 3 bases and J dropped 6; count of bases not matched to a gene: 4. Germline CDR1 is LNHNV and CDR2 is YYDKDF (reference sequence). There are 14 residues in the CDR3. CDR3: CATSRDRDGQPQHF. The CDR3 DNA sequence: TGTGCCACCAGCAGGGACAGGGACGGTCAGCCCCAGCATTTT.

In its sample, this clonotype was seen once. V usage is TRBV7-8 and J usage is TRBJ1-6; D gene unclear. Germline CDR1 reads SGHVS; CDR2 reads FQNEAQ. The CDR3 covers 18 residues. The V end lost 3 bases, the J end lost 0 bases, and 15 bases lay between the germline ends. As DNA, the CDR3 is TGTGCCAGCAGCTTGGGCCAGTCCACAAGCTCCTATAATTCACCCCTCCACTTT. This encodes CASSLGQSTSSYNSPLHF.

This clonotype was observed a few times. This CDR3 reads CASSVDRDERAFGGYTF. The CDR3 region has the DNA TGTGCCAGCAGCGTTGACAGGGACGAGCGAGCGTTTGGTGGCTACACCTTC. J is TRBJ1-2 and V is TRBV9; 7 bases fit TRBD1. Germline V gene data show CDR1 as SGDLS and CDR2 as YYNGEE. The V and J ends lost 2 bases and 7 bases, in that order; junction bases with no gene match: 17. This CDR3 is built from 17 residues.

The chain joins TRBV7-2 to TRBJ2-7; D remains unclear. Germline V gives CDR1 SGHTA, CDR2 FQGNSA. The CDR3 is 15 amino acids. CDR3 amino acids: CASRLAPIGSYEQYF. The CDR3 nucleotides read TGTGCTTCTAGGTTAGCACCAATTGGGTCCTACGAGCAGTACTTC.

A note on this clonotype: A much more abundant neighbour one base away suggests this may be a read error. Here the CDR3 reads CGSSSDRSTDTQYF. The CDR3 nucleotides are TGTGGCAGCAGCTCGGACAGGAGCACAGATACGCAGTATTTT. V is TRBV7-9 and J is TRBJ2-3; 7 bases line up with TRBD1. The CDR3 runs to 14 residues. Germline CDR1 reads SEHNR; CDR2 reads FQNEAQ (reference sequence).

V usage is TRBV15 and J usage is TRBJ2-1; the match to TRBD2 covers 13 bases. From germline, CDR1 is LNHNV and CDR2 YYDKDF (reference sequence). The V segment lost 0 bases and the J segment 2 bases; nucleotides outside the gene matches: 1. The CDR3 contains 17 residues. For the CDR3, the DNA is TGTGCCACCAGCAGAGAGGGACTAGCGGGGACCTACAATGAGCAGTTCTTC. This gives the protein CATSREGLAGTYNEQFF.

The gene calls are TRBV5-1 and TRBJ2-5; 10 nucleotides agree with TRBD1. CDR1 and CDR2 from the germline V gene are SGHRS and YFSETQ. The V segment lost 3 bases and the J segment 5 bases; nucleotides outside the gene matches: 7. CDR3 size: 15 residues. CDR3 in amino acids: CASSWGQGLEETQYF. The CDR3, as DNA: TGCGCCAGCAGCTGGGGACAGGGGTTGGAGGAGACCCAGTACTTC.

This clonotype was recorded a few times. The rearrangement uses TRBV7-9 and TRBJ2-7; D is perhaps TRBD2 (6 bases). Between the trimmed V and J ends, which lost 1 base and 3 bases, there was a span of 13 bases. The CDR3 has 15 amino acids. Germline CDR1 reads SEHNR; CDR2 reads FQNEAQ (reference sequence). CDR3 coding DNA: TGTGCCAGCAGCTTAGATCCTAGCGCCCTCTACGAGCAGTACTTC. Translation gives CASSLDPSALYEQYF. Supplemented by reference TRBV7-9 and TRBJ2-7, the full variable domain reads DTGVSQNPRHKITKRGQNVTFRCDPISEHNRLYWYRQTLGQGPEFLTYFQNEAQLEKSRLLSDRFSAERPKGSFSTLEIQRTEQGDSAMYLCASSLDPSALYEQYFGPGTRLTVT.

The chain recombines TRBV30 with TRBJ2-2; TRBD1 might be the D (6 bases). The CDR3 loop spans 13 amino acids. CDR1 and CDR2 from the germline V gene are GTSNPN and SVGIG (reference sequence). The V gene lost 2 bases and the J gene lost 5 bases, with 9 bases spanning the gap. CDR3 sequence (DNA): TGTGCCTGGAGTTACAGGGTTACCGGGGAGCTGTTTTTT. Translated, it gives CAWSYRVTGELFF.

This chain connects TRBV3-1 to TRBJ2-2; no firm D call. Trimming removed 6 bases at V and 4 bases at J, with 12 bases between. This CDR3 has 14 residues. Looked up from germline, CDR1 is LGHDT and CDR2 is YNNKEL (reference sequence). CDR3 sequence reads: CASRKDWFTGELFF. The CDR3 DNA sequence: TGTGCCAGCAGGAAAGACTGGTTCACCGGGGAGCTGTTTTTT.

The gene calls are TRBV5-1 and TRBJ2-1, with 9 bases fitting TRBD1. The V and J ends lost 4 bases and 6 bases, in that order; junction bases with no gene match: 5. Per the germline V gene, CDR1 is SGHRS and CDR2 is YFSETQ. CDR3 length: 14 amino acids. CDR3: CASSHGTGSNEQFF. DNA of the CDR3: TGCGCCAGCAGCCACGGGACAGGGAGCAATGAGCAGTTCTTC.

The chain joins TRBV7-9 to TRBJ2-1; 7 bases agree with TRBD1. The CDR3 contains 15 residues. The germline CDR1 and CDR2 sequences are SEHNR and FQNEAQ (reference sequence). The ends lost 5 bases at V and 6 bases at J; junction bases unmatched: 10. The CDR3 nucleotides are TGTGCCAGCAGCCCCACGGGACAGCCTGGCAATGAGCAGTTCTTC. This gives the protein CASSPTGQPGNEQFF.

J is TRBJ1-1 and V is TRBV6-2 or TRBV6-3; D not resolved. Per the germline V gene, CDR1 is MNHEY and CDR2 is SVGEGT. There are 13 residues in the CDR3. V was pared by 0 bases and J by 4 bases, with 6 bases between. CDR3 nucleotide sequence: TGTGCCAGCAGTTACTCTGAGGCCACTGAAGCTTTCTTT. Its translation: CASSYSEATEAFF.

The genes are TRBV2 and TRBJ2-3, with D possibly called TRBD1 or TRBD2 (5 bases each). Germline-derived CDR1 and CDR2 are SNHLY and FYNNEI. V was shortened by 6 bases and J by 2 bases, with 18 bases between the two germline ends. The CDR3 loop spans 16 amino acids. The DNA of the CDR3 is TGTGCCAGCAGGAATACCGGGACGTCTTTCACAGATACGCAGTATTTT. It yields the protein CASRNTGTSFTDTQYF.

The rearrangement uses TRBV18 and TRBJ1-1; TRBD1 agrees at 8 bases. The CDR3 covers 13 residues. The ends lost 4 bases at V and 12 bases at J; junction bases unmatched: 10. CDR1 is KGHSH, CDR2 LQKENI, per germline. The CDR3 nucleotides are TGTGCCAGCTCACAAATAATAGGACAGGGAACTTTCTTT. Translation gives CASSQIIGQGTFF.

This rearrangement joins TRBV20-1 to TRBJ1-2, with 9 bases lining up with TRBD1. From germline, CDR1 is DFQATT and CDR2 SNEGSKA (reference sequence). The CDR3 sequence is 15 residues long. Trimming took 0 bases from V and 5 from J; bases not matched to a gene: 7. The CDR3 loop is CSARDGGQGLYGYTF. The CDR3 DNA sequence: TGCAGTGCTAGAGATGGGGGACAGGGCCTATATGGCTACACCTTC.

This sequence joins TRBV5-1 and TRBJ1-2, with D perhaps matching TRBD1 (6 bases). The germline CDR1 and CDR2 sequences are SGHRS and YFSETQ. CDR3 size: 14 residues. Trimming took off 1 base at V and 3 bases at J, with 10 bases between the two ends. CDR3 in DNA: TGCGCCAGCAGCTTGCGGCCAGGGGACTATGGCTACACCTTC. Translation: CASSLRPGDYGYTF.

This clonotype was seen a single time. This chain links TRBV18 with TRBJ2-1; D may be TRBD2 (6 bases). V gave up 1 base and J gave up 10 bases, with 14 bases separating them. The CDR3 is made up of 14 amino acids. CDR1 is KGHSH, CDR2 LQKENI, per germline. The CDR3 reads CASSPRLVAEEQFF. The CDR3 nucleotides are TGTGCCAGCTCACCACGCTTGGTAGCGGAAGAGCAGTTCTTC.

This rearrangement joins TRBV7-2 to TRBJ1-1, with D perhaps TRBD1 (6 bases). Deletions cut 5 bases from V and 6 bases from J, with 25 bases between. CDR3 length: 17 amino acids. CDR1 is SGHTA and CDR2 is FQGNSA in the germline V gene. CDR3 bases: TGTGCCAGCAGCCCTAGCGGTGGGACAAAGGGTTTCCCTGAAGCTTTCTTT. The encoded protein is CASSPSGGTKGFPEAFF.

The chain is built from TRBV7-2 and TRBJ1-2; possibly TRBD1 for D (5 bases). V shed 1 base and J shed 8 bases, with 17 bases lying between them. Germline V gene data show CDR1 as SGHTA and CDR2 as FQGNSA. The CDR3 is 15 residues long. CDR3 amino acids: CASSLVWGGGGGYTF. CDR3 sequence (DNA): TGTGCCAGCAGCTTAGTTTGGGGGGGAGGAGGAGGCTACACCTTC.